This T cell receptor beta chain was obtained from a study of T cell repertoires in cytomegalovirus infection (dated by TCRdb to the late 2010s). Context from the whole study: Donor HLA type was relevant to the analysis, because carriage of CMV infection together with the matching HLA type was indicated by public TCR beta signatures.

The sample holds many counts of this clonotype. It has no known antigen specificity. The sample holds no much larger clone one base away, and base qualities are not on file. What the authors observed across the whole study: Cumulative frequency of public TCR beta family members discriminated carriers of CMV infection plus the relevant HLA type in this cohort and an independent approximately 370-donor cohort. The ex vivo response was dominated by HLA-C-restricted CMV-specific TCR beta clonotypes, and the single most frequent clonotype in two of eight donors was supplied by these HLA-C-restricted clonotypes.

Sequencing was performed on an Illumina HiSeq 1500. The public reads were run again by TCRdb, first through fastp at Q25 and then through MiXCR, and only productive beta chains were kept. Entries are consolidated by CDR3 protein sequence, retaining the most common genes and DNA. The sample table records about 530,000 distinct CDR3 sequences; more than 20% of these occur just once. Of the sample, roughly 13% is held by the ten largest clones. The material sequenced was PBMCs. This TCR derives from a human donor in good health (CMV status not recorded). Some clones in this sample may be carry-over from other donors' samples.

The CDR3 amino acid sequence is: CASSRAGGPSNEQFF. The DNA sequence is TGTGCCAGCAGCCGAGCGGGAGGTCCCTCCAATGAGCAGTTCTTC. The rearranged chain carries TRBV11-3 and TRBJ2-1; 9 central bases correspond to TRBD2. Trimming leaves V shorter by 5 bases and J shorter by 6 bases, with the junction holding 8 bases beyond the gene matches. The CDR3 spans 15 residues, from the cysteine through the phenylalanine. Here the CDR3 DNA is all that survives: 45 bases in frame from base 1. CDR1 and CDR2 (SGHNT, YENEEA) derive from the germline V gene.